One T cell receptor beta chain is described in this entry. These data are taken from a study of T-cell memory formation after mild COVID-19. The J segment lost 6 bases and the V segment lost 6 bases, leaving 5 bases of the junction unmatched. Looked up from germline, CDR1 is MNHEY and CDR2 is SVGEGT. The CDR3 runs to 13 residues. MiXCR, applied by TCRdb to the 5' RACE reads, yields one record per CDR3 protein. Among hundreds of thousands of distinct CDR3 sequences listed, 20% to 30% were seen once. The chain is built from TRBV6-2 or TRBV6-3 and TRBJ2-1; 7 bases agree with TRBD2. The material sequenced was PBMCs or a T cell subset sorted from them (not recorded which). The source of this sequence is an adult woman who had mild COVID-19 (a few samples of this study predate the infection). Cell type and time point are not known. CDR3: CASSPSGANEQFF. CDR3 in DNA: TGTGCCAGCAGCCCCAGCGGGGCCAATGAGCAGTTCTTC.